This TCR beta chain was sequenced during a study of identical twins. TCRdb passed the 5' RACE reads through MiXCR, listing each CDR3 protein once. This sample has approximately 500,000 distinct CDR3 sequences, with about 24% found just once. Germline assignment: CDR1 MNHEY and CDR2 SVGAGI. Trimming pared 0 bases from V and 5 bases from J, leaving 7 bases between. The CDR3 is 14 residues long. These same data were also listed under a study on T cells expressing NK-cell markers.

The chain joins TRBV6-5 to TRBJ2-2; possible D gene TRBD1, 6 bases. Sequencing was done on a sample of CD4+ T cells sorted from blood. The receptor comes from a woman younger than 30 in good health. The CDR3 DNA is TGTGCCAGCAGTTACTCAAGGGGGACCGGGGAGCTGTTTTTT. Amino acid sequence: CASSYSRGTGELFF.